This T cell receptor beta chain emerged from a study of cytomegalovirus exposure and HLA in healthy donors. Regarding this clone: As yet, its antigen is unknown.

Study-level results: In a later analysis, CMV-associated beta chains were mostly HLA-associated, it appeared. Reportedly, HLA-A and HLA-B alleles of most subjects were accurately predicted from TCR beta. Cytomegalovirus-associated TCR beta chains were listed, numbering 150 to 200. Later analysis identified a missense DCLRE1C variant that was linked to TCR beta V- and J-gene trimming.

The PCR made use of 60 Vbeta and 13 Jbeta primers. The protocol was immunoSEQ multiplex PCR, while the TCRdb copy is restricted to in-frame clones and leaves out a portion. The table lists 130,000 or so clones. The TCR was taken from a woman aged 40-49 years in good health and CMV-seropositive. Material for sequencing was PBMCs.

The CDR3 protein is CASSVAGTDYEQYF. The CDR3 nucleotides read TGTGCCAGCAGCGTTGCCGGGACAGACTACGAGCAGTACTTC. The chain recombines TRBV9 with TRBJ2-7; 7 nucleotides agree with TRBD1. From germline, CDR1 is SGDLS and CDR2 YYNGEE. The CDR3 contains 14 residues. The J segment lost 3 bases and the V segment lost 2 bases, leaving 5 bases of the junction unmatched.